These T cell receptor beta chains were read from a single sample in a study of cytomegalovirus exposure and HLA in healthy donors. Sequencing was performed with immunoSEQ multiplex PCR; in TCRdb, only in-frame clones are kept and a portion is missing. The profile shows about 140,000 clones, 80% to 90% of them singletons. What was sequenced was PBMCs. The origin of the receptors is a woman aged 18-29 years in good health and CMV-seropositive. Each CDR3 is given with its conserved first and last residue. Fields, in order: clone size, V gene, J gene, D gene, CDR3 DNA, CDR3 protein. D genes are given only for firm matches. Where a row states a size, it is once, few, many or the class of an expanded clone; other rows omit it.

>once|TRBV7-3|TRBJ2-1|TRBD2
TGTGCCAGCAGCGCCCGACTAGCGGGGGGGCAGTTCTTC
CASSARLAGGQFF
>.|TRBV4-1|TRBJ1-2|TRBD1
TGCGCCAGCAGCCAAATTGATCTAGTACAGGGGGGTGGCTACACCTTC
CASSQIDLVQGGGYTF
>.|TRBV4-1|TRBJ2-7|TRBD2
TGCGCCAGCAGCCAAGTAGGCAGGAGGGGACCGGGAGGCTCCTACGAGCAGTACTTC
CASSQVGRRGPGGSYEQYF
>.|TRBV7-6|TRBJ1-6|.
TGTGCCAGCAGCGAGACAGGCCTTAATTCACCCCTCCACTTT
CASSETGLNSPLHF
>.|TRBV20-1|TRBJ1-2|.
TGCAGTGCTCCTCCCCCGGGCTACACCTTC
CSAPPPGYTF
>.|TRBV5-1|TRBJ1-1|TRBD1
TGCGCCAGCAGCTTGGGGACAGGTGAAAGCACTGAAGCTTTCTTT
CASSLGTGESTEAFF
>.|TRBV5-1|TRBJ1-4|TRBD1
TGCGCCAGCACAGGGGGCGCGTGGGCAACTAATGAAAAACTGTTTTTT
CASTGGAWATNEKLFF
>few|TRBV5-1|TRBJ2-3|.
TGCGCCAGCAGCTGGCCAGAAACGGCGGGGAGCACAGATACGCAGTATTTT
CASSWPETAGSTDTQYF
>.|TRBV7-2|TRBJ1-2|TRBD1
TGTGCCAGCAGCTCTCGGACAGGCCCTCAATATGGCTACACCTTC
CASSSRTGPQYGYTF
>.|TRBV5-6|TRBJ1-5|.
TGTGCCAGCAGCTCGAACTATCAGCCCCAGCATTTT
CASSSNYQPQHF
>.|TRBV11-3|TRBJ2-3|TRBD2
TGTGCCAGCAGCCGTAGCGGGTCTAGCACAGATACGCAGTATTTT
CASSRSGSSTDTQYF
>.|TRBV11-1|TRBJ1-1|TRBD1
TGTGCCAGCAGCTGGGACAGAATTAACACTGAAGCTTTCTTT
CASSWDRINTEAFF
>.|TRBV28|TRBJ1-4|.
TGTGCCAGCAGTTTGAGGAATGAAAAACTGTTTTTT
CASSLRNEKLFF
>.|TRBV28|TRBJ2-7|TRBD2
TGTGCCAGCAGCCGCTACCGGACTAGCGGGAGGTACGAGCAGTACTTC
CASSRYRTSGRYEQYF
>.|TRBV5-4|TRBJ2-2|TRBD1
TGTGCCAGCAGCTTGGATGGACAGGGTATTACCGGGGAGCTGTTTTTT
CASSLDGQGITGELFF
>.|TRBV5-5|TRBJ2-7|TRBD1
TGTGCCAGCAGCTTTACCGACAGGGTCTACGAGCAGTACTTC
CASSFTDRVYEQYF
>.|TRBV9|TRBJ2-2|.
TGTGCCAGCAGCGTAGTTCGGGGCACCGGGGAGCTGTTTTTT
CASSVVRGTGELFF
>.|TRBV2|TRBJ2-7|TRBD1
TGTGCCAGCAGTCCCGGGACAGCTCGTTCCGAGCAGTACTTC
CASSPGTARSEQYF
>once|TRBV5-6|TRBJ1-2|.
TGTGCCAGCAGCTTAGGACAGCGAGACCAAGGGGGCTACACCTTC
CASSLGQRDQGGYTF
>.|TRBV19|TRBJ2-3|.
TGTGCCAGTAGTAGGGAGCGGGGCACAGATACGCAGTATTTT
CASSRERGTDTQYF
>.|TRBV4-1|TRBJ2-7|.
TGCGCCAGCAGCCAAGATGCGGGGTGGCACGTGTACGAGCAGTACTTC
CASSQDAGWHVYEQYF
>.|TRBV7-2|TRBJ1-5|TRBD1
TGTGCCAGCAGCCTAAGGACAGGGGGGGATAGCAATCAGCCCCAGCATTTT
CASSLRTGGDSNQPQHF
>.|TRBV7-9|TRBJ2-7|TRBD2
TGTGCCAGCAGCCCAGCCAGCGGGAGACTCGAGCAGTACTTC
CASSPASGRLEQYF
>.|TRBV27|TRBJ2-1|.
TGTGCCAGCAGTTCGGGGACTCCACACAATGAGCAGTTCTTC
CASSSGTPHNEQFF
>.|TRBV11-2|TRBJ2-3|TRBD2
TGTGCCAGCAGCTTAGGACTAGCGGGGGCTTTCACAGATACGCAGTATTTT
CASSLGLAGAFTDTQYF
>.|TRBV29-1|TRBJ2-3|TRBD2
TGCAGCGTTGTACTAGCGGGCACAGATACGCAGTATTTT
CSVVLAGTDTQYF
>.|TRBV9|TRBJ2-2|.
TGTGCCAGCGGTTCGTCAGGGAACACCGGGGAGCTGTTTTTT
CASGSSGNTGELFF
>.|TRBV2|TRBJ1-3|.
TGTGCCAGCAGTGCCGGGGGGCTATCTGGAAACACCATATATTTT
CASSAGGLSGNTIYF
>.|TRBV9|TRBJ2-3|.
TGTGCCAGCAGCGTAGGCCTTCTGGAGGGTTCATCAGATACGCAGTATTTT
CASSVGLLEGSSDTQYF
>few|TRBV5-1|TRBJ1-1|.
TGCGCCAGCACCGGAGCGGGGACGAACACTGAAGCTTTCTTT
CASTGAGTNTEAFF
>few|TRBV15|TRBJ2-7|.
TGTGCCACCAGCATCGTAGCCTACGAGCAGTACTTC
CATSIVAYEQYF
>.|TRBV29-1|TRBJ2-7|.
TGCAGCGTTTCAGGGGGGATATCCTACGAGCAGTACTTC
CSVSGGISYEQYF
>.|TRBV7-2|TRBJ2-1|TRBD2
TGTGCCAGCACCTGGGAGGGCAATGAGCAGTTCTTC
CASTWEGNEQFF
>once|TRBV7-2|TRBJ2-7|TRBD1
TGTGCCAGCAGCGGAGGACAGGGCTACGAGCAGTACTTC
CASSGGQGYEQYF
>.|TRBV6-5|TRBJ1-2|.
TGTGCCAGCAGATTACAGGGTTTACACTATGGCTACACCTTC
CASRLQGLHYGYTF
>.|TRBV5-1|TRBJ2-2|.
TGCGCCAGCAACTCGGGGACTTCGAACACCGGGGAGCTGTTTTTT
CASNSGTSNTGELFF